This TCR beta chain is from a study of blood T cell repertoires in COVID-19. Across the study: COVID-19 samples, acute and convalescent, were from the United States, Italy and Spain. The analysed material was cDNA or gDNA that came from T cells, B-cell-depleted T cells, or PBMCs.

In the source study's methods: Cell counts per sample came from amplifying reference gene primers. The repertoire was sequenced with immunoSEQ multiplex PCR; TCRdb's copy has only in-frame clones and lacks some. V and J calls and clone size follow that table, whereas D and trimming were derived from the DNA. The sample holds around 85,000 clones, approximately 90% seen once. With V trimmed by 4 bases and J by 2 bases, 7 bases remained unmatched. Germline CDR1 is SGHDT and CDR2 is YYEEEE. This CDR3 is built from 16 residues. Participants reported their clinical history, and cohort assignment relied on those reports.

V and J are TRBV5-6 and TRBJ2-2, with 8 bases matching TRBD1. Sample: PBMCs or T cells enriched from blood (not recorded which). The source of this sequence is a woman between 50 and 59 years old with acute COVID-19. The chain's CDR3 is CASSGLGQANTGELFF. CDR3 coding DNA: TGTGCCAGCAGCGGTCTGGGACAGGCAAACACCGGGGAGCTGTTTTTT.